This T cell receptor (beta chain) originates from a study of T cell repertoires in cytomegalovirus infection. In the study overall: A matching HLA type, together with CMV infection, was signaled by public TCR beta signatures.

Findings of the study overall: Of the TCR beta families, the public ones yielded a cumulative frequency that identified carriers of CMV plus the relevant HLA. HLA-C-restricted CMV-specific TCR beta clonotypes were dominant in the ex vivo response.

TCRdb independently ran MiXCR on the reads; one entry per CDR3 protein. The sample consists of approximately 630,000 distinct CDR3 sequences, roughly a quarter of them appearing once. Regarding this clonotype: Its antigen is still unknown.

The CDR3 contains 15 residues. From germline, CDR1 is MNHEY and CDR2 SMNVEV (reference sequence). V trimming: 5 bases; J trimming: 7 bases; junction bases outside the gene matches: 7. This sequence joins TRBV27 and TRBJ1-5; TRBD1 matches at 11 bases. The sequenced sample was CD8+ T cells from PBMCs. The source is a human donor in good health (CMV status not recorded). Some clones in this sample may be carry-over from other donors' samples. CDR3 DNA: TGTGCCAGCAGTGCCGGGACAGGGGGTAGGCAGCCCCAGCATTTT. Protein: CASSAGTGGRQPQHF.